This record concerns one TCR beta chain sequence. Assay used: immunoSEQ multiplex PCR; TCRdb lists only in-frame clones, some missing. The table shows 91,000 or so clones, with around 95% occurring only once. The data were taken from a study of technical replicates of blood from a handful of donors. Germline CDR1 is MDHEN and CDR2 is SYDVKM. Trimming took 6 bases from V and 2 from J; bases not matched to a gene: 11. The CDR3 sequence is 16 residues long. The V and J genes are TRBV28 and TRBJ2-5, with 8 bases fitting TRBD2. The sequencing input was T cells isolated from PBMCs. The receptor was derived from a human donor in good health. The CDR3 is CASRGDSGRSQETQYF. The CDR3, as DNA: TGTGCCAGCAGGGGAGACAGCGGGAGAAGTCAAGAGACCCAGTACTTC.